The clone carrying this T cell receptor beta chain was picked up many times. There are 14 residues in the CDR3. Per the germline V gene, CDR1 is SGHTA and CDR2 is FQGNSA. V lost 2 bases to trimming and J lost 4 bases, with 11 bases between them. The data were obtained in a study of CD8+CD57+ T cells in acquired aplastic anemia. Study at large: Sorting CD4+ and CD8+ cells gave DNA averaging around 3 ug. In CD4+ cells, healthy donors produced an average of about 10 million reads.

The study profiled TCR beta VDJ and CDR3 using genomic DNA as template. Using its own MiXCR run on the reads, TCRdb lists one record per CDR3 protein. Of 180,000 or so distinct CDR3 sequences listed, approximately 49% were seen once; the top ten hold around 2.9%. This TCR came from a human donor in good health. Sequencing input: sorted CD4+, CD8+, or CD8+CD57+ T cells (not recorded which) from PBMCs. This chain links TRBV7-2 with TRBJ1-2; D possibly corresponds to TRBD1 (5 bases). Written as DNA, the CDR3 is TGTGCCAGCAGCTTAAGGGGCGCCGGCTATGGCTACACCTTC. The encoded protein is CASSLRGAGYGYTF.